A single sample gave rise to the 16 T cell receptor beta chains below, sequenced in a study of blood T cells in healthy people across ages. Primers used in a second PCR of roughly 6 to 12 cycles were a sample-barcoded 5' primer and a J-beta primer mix. TCRdb re-analysed the 5' RACE reads in MiXCR, keeping a single row per CDR3 protein. The table lists around 650,000 distinct CDR3 sequences, about 30% of them singletons. What was sequenced was blood. The receptor set was obtained from a woman older than 75 in good health.

V and J are TRBV27 and TRBJ1-2; TRBD1 matches at 9 bases. Trimming took 6 bases from V and 10 from J; bases not matched to a gene: 9. CDR3 size: 13 residues. CDR1 and CDR2 from the germline V gene are MNHEY and SMNVEV (reference sequence). The CDR3 sequence: CASSRGQGSVYTF. CDR3 coding DNA: TGTGCCAGCAGCCGAGGACAGGGGAGTGTCTACACCTTC.

In regard to this clonotype: A much more abundant neighbour one base away suggests this may be a read error. The rearrangement links TRBV7-9 to TRBJ2-1; 12 nucleotides agree with TRBD1. This CDR3 region has 16 residues. Germline CDR1 is SEHNR and CDR2 is FQNEAQ (reference sequence). The CDR3 nucleotides are TGTGCCAGCAGCTTATTGGGACAGGGGGCGAACAATGAGCACTTCTTC. Translating gives CASSLLGQGANNEHFF.

This clonotype was picked up one time. At one of its ends the junction is not consistent with the germline gene, which may arise from a read error. The J gene is TRBJ2-2, the V gene TRBV9; D perhaps matches TRBD2 (6 bases). The CDR3 contains 14 residues. Per germline, CDR1 SGDLS and CDR2 YYNGEE. CDR3 in DNA: TGTGCCAGCACCCCCGGGGGAGGCACCGGGGAGCGGTTTTTT. Translating it yields CASTPGGGTGERFF. The full variable domain, completed using reference TRBV9 and TRBJ2-2, is DSGVTQTPKHLITATGQRVTLRCSPRSGDLSVYWYQQSLDQGLQFLIQYYNGEERAKGNILERFSAQQFPDLHSELNLSSLELGDSALYFCASTPGGGTGERFFGEGSRLTVL.

This clonotype occurred many times. At one of its ends the junction is not consistent with the germline gene, which may arise from a read error. This sequence joins TRBV3-1 and TRBJ2-7; D is perhaps TRBD1 (5 bases). Germline CDR1 LGHDT, CDR2 YNNKEL (reference sequence). The CDR3 consists of 14 residues. The CDR3 spells CASSQGQTIYEQYF. CDR3 nucleotide sequence: TGTGCCAGCAGCCAAGGACAGACGATCTACGAACAGTACTTC.

There are many counts of this clonotype. The V call is TRBV12-3 or TRBV12-4, the J call TRBJ2-3; 12 positions match TRBD2. This CDR3 contains 17 residues. V lost 5 bases and J lost 3; bases outside the gene matches: 9. The DNA for the CDR3 is TGTGCCAGCAGTACCCTGACTAGCGGGGGAGGTACAGATACGCAGTATTTT. Protein: CASSTLTSGGGTDTQYF.

At least ten counts were recorded for this clonotype. V and J are TRBV7-2 and TRBJ2-5, with D possibly matching TRBD2 (6 bases). Germline CDR1 SGHTA, CDR2 FQGNSA. Trimming took off 5 bases at V and 2 bases at J, with 15 bases between the two ends. CDR3 size: 15 residues. The CDR3 DNA is TGTGCCAGCAGCAAGGGAAGGGCGGGGCAAGAGACCCAGTACTTC. This codes for CASSKGRAGQETQYF.

The J gene is TRBJ1-5, the V gene TRBV4-1, with no clear D. Trimming stripped 1 base from V and 7 bases from J, with 20 bases between. Per germline, CDR1 MGHRA and CDR2 YSYEKL. The CDR3 consists of 17 residues. The CDR3: CASSQVGTKRYGQPQHF. The DNA for the CDR3 is TGCGCCAGCAGCCAAGTGGGAACGAAGAGGTACGGGCAGCCCCAGCATTTT.

To note about this clonotype: A much larger clone lies one base from this, so it may be a read error. The rearrangement joins TRBV7-6 to TRBJ2-1; D gene ambiguous. The better agreement between TRBJ2-7 and the DNA end casts doubt on the J call. Germline V gives CDR1 SGHVS, CDR2 FNYEAQ. The CDR3 consists of 16 residues. The CDR3 coding sequence is TGTACCAGCAGCCATCAATCCGGCCGGCCCTACAATGAGCAGTACTTC. Amino acids: CTSSHQSGRPYNEQYF.

The rearrangement joins TRBV7-9 to TRBJ2-7; 7 bases are shared with TRBD1. The CDR3 is 15 residues long. CDR1 SEHNR and CDR2 FQNEAQ come from the germline V gene (reference sequence). V lost 5 bases to trimming and J lost 0 bases; unmatched junction nucleotides: 7. The CDR3 sequence: CASSRSDRSSYEQYF. CDR3 in DNA: TGTGCCAGCAGCCGTTCGGACAGGAGCTCCTACGAGCAGTACTTC.

This sequence joins TRBV29-1 and TRBJ2-2; no clear D gene. CDR3 size: 14 residues. Trimming pared 4 bases from V and 7 bases from J, leaving 16 bases between. Germline V CDR1 and CDR2: SQVTM, ANQGSEA. The CDR3 loop reads CSVVTDGIYGELFF. CDR3 bases: TGCAGCGTTGTCACAGATGGGATATACGGGGAGCTGTTTTTT.

This clonotype was found many times. The chain couples TRBV5-5 to TRBJ2-4; possibly TRBD1 or TRBD2 for D (5 bases each). The germline V gene has CDR1 SGHKS and CDR2 YYEKEE (reference sequence). The germline V and J ends were trimmed by 0 bases and 1 base, with 11 bases remaining between them. The CDR3 has 16 residues. Here the CDR3 reads CASSLAGSGAKNIQYF. CDR3 in DNA: TGTGCCAGCAGCTTGGCAGGGAGTGGGGCCAAAAACATTCAGTACTTC.

The chain carries TRBV6-5 and TRBJ2-5; D is unclear. The tail of the sequence fits TRBJ2-7 better, so the J call may be wrong. CDR3 length equals 13 residues. In germline, CDR1 is MNHEY, CDR2 SVGAGI. CDR3 in DNA: TGTGCCAGCAGTTACGTCGTAGACACCGAGCAGTACTTC. It is translated as CASSYVVDTEQYF.

This clonotype came up a few times. J is TRBJ1-5 and V is TRBV10-3, with 12 nucleotides matching TRBD1. J was trimmed by 6 bases and V by 2 bases; bases with no gene match: 8. Germline CDR1 is ENHRY and CDR2 is SYGVKD. The length of the CDR3 is 17 residues. The CDR3 region is CAISEPGQGARGQPQHF. CDR3 bases: TGTGCCATCAGTGAGCCGGGACAGGGGGCGCGCGGTCAGCCCCAGCATTTT.

This clonotype was counted many times. The chain uses TRBV6-5 and TRBJ2-7; 8 bases agree with TRBD1. The trim removed 8 bases at V and 3 bases at J, leaving 6 bases unmatched. Germline loops: CDR1 MNHEY, CDR2 SVGAGI. The CDR3 contains 13 residues. The CDR3 sequence: CASRTGSRYEQYF. In nucleotides, the CDR3 is TGTGCCAGCCGGACAGGGTCTCGCTACGAGCAGTACTTC.

This clonotype was observed a few times. The chain employs TRBV6-6 and TRBJ2-1; TRBD1 aligns across 7 bases. Trimming cost V 6 bases and J 0 bases; bases outside gene matches: 8. The CDR3 loop spans 16 amino acids. Germline values: CDR1 MNHNY, CDR2 SVGAGI (reference sequence). Written as DNA, the CDR3 is TGTGCCAGCAGCCCCACTCGGGACAGCTCCTACAATGAGCAGTTCTTC. This sequence encodes CASSPTRDSSYNEQFF.

V is TRBV7-9 and J is TRBJ2-6; D unresolved. The CDR3 sequence is 15 residues long. Trimming pared 5 bases from V and 3 bases from J, leaving 11 bases between. Germline V lookup: CDR1 SEHNR, CDR2 FQNEAQ (reference sequence). The CDR3 DNA reads as TGTGCCAGCAGCCCGAAATCAGGTGGGGCCAACGTCCTGACTTTC. It is translated as CASSPKSGGANVLTF.